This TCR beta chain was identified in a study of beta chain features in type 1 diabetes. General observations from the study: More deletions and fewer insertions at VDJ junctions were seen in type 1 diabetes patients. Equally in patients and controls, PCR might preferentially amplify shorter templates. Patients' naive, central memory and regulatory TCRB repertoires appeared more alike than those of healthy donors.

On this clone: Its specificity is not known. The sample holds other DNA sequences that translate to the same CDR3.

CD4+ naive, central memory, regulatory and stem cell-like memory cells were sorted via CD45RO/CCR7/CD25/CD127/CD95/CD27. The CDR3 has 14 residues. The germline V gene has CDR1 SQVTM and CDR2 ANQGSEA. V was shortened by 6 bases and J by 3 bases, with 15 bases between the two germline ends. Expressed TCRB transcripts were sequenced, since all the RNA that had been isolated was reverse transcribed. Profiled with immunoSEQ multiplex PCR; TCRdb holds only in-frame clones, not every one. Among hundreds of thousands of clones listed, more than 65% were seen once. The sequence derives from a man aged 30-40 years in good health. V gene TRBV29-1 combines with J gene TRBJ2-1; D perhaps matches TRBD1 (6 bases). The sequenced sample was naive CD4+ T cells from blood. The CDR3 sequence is CSVGARLSYNEQFF. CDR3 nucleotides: TGCAGCGTGGGGGCTCGGTTAAGCTACAATGAGCAGTTCTTC.